The 14 T cell receptor beta chains below all came from one sample that was sequenced in a study of CD8 T cells in Susac syndrome. An input of about 0.5 to 1 ug of RNA was subjected to reverse transcription using random hexamers. One entry per CDR3 protein results from TCRdb running MiXCR on the immunoSEQ multiplex PCR reads. The data hold approximately 210,000 distinct CDR3 sequences, with 94% observed a single time. The sequenced material came from CD4+ T cells from PBMCs. The receptors were sampled from a human donor with Susac syndrome.

The chain has TRBV9 and TRBJ2-7; 9 nucleotides line up with TRBD2. The trim removed 0 bases at V and 3 bases at J, leaving 4 bases unmatched. The germline CDR1 and CDR2 sequences are SGDLS and YYNGEE. This CDR3 has 15 residues. CDR3 bases: TGTGCCAGCAGCGTAGAAAGCGGGGGGTTCTACGAGCAGTACTTC. Its translation: CASSVESGGFYEQYF.

V usage is TRBV5-1 and J usage is TRBJ1-6, with TRBD1 matching over 8 bases. Germline values: CDR1 SGHRS, CDR2 YFSETQ. Trimming at V came to 2 bases and at J to 0 bases, leaving 7 bases not matched to a gene. The CDR3 totals 18 residues. The CDR3 spells CASSFTRTGSSYNSPLHF. CDR3 in DNA: TGCGCCAGCAGCTTCACCCGGACAGGGAGCTCCTATAATTCACCCCTCCACTTT. Looking up the rest from reference TRBV5-1 and TRBJ1-6 gives the full variable domain: KAGVTQTPRYLIKTRGQQVTLSCSPISGHRSVSWYQQTPGQGLQFLFEYFSETQRNKGNFPGRFSGRQFSNSRSEMNVSTLELGDSALYLCASSFTRTGSSYNSPLHFGNGTRLTVT.

This clonotype was picked up one time. The rearrangement uses TRBV4-3 and TRBJ1-1, with D uncertain. CDR3 length equals 13 residues. Trimming shortened V by 5 bases and J by 1 base, and 8 bases separated the two germline ends. In germline, CDR1 is LGHNA, CDR2 YSLEER. The CDR3 region has the DNA TGCGCCAGCAGCACCGAAGGGAACACTGAAGCTTTCTTT. Protein sequence: CASSTEGNTEAFF.

V and J are TRBV5-1 and TRBJ1-1; D might be TRBD1 (5 bases). CDR1 is SGHRS and CDR2 is YFSETQ in the germline V gene. This CDR3 region has 16 residues. V lost 2 bases, J lost 3 bases, and 17 bases lay in between. The CDR3 DNA follows: TGCGCCAGCAGCTTACCTCGGGGAGGGGTGGACACTGAAGCTTTCTTT. Residues: CASSLPRGGVDTEAFF.

This clonotype was recorded once. This chain uses TRBV30 with TRBJ2-1; D is undetermined. Trimming took 1 base from V and 6 from J, leaving 19 bases between them. Germline V gives CDR1 GTSNPN, CDR2 SVGIG (reference sequence). CDR3 length equals 16 residues. The CDR3 nucleotides are TGTGCCTGGAGTGATCCCCAGGCCAGGTATACCAATGAGCAGTTCTTC. As protein: CAWSDPQARYTNEQFF.

The J gene is TRBJ2-5, the V gene TRBV30; TRBD2 aligns across 13 bases. J gave up 5 bases and V 2 bases, and 5 bases lay outside the gene matches. The germline V gene has CDR1 GTSNPN and CDR2 SVGIG (reference sequence). This CDR3 has 15 residues. The CDR3 DNA is TGTGCCTGGAGTTCCCCGGGACTAGCGGGGGAGACCCAGTACTTC. Translation: CAWSSPGLAGETQYF.

The chain combines TRBV30 with TRBJ2-3; 7 positions match TRBD1. CDR3 length: 17 amino acids. Germline V gene sequence: CDR1 GTSNPN, CDR2 SVGIG (reference sequence). J gave up 3 bases and V 2 bases, and 14 bases lay outside the gene matches. CDR3 in amino acids: CAWSPSLTGSWTDTQYF. CDR3 coding DNA: TGTGCCTGGAGTCCGTCCCTGACAGGGTCGTGGACAGATACGCAGTATTTT. Full variable domain (rest looked up from reference TRBV30 and TRBJ2-3): SQTIHQWPATLVQPVGSPLSLECTVEGTSNPNLYWYRQAAGRGLQLLFYSVGIGQISSEVPQNLSASRPQDRQFILSSKKLLLSDSGFYLCAWSPSLTGSWTDTQYFGPGTRLTVL.

V usage is TRBV11-3 and J usage is TRBJ2-5; D is unresolved. CDR1 SGHNT and CDR2 YENEEA come from the germline V gene. The CDR3 sequence is 13 residues long. V lost 5 bases to trimming and J lost 5 bases, with 12 bases between them. This CDR3 reads CASSLFREETQYF. For the CDR3, the DNA is TGTGCCAGCAGCCTTTTTAGAGAGGAGACCCAGTACTTC.

The chain recombines TRBV28 with TRBJ1-1, with no clear D. Germline V gene data show CDR1 as MDHEN and CDR2 as SYDVKM. Trimming removed 7 bases at V and 1 base at J, with 7 bases between. The CDR3 is 12 amino acids. CDR3 residues: CASTEANTEAFF. The DNA for the CDR3 is TGTGCCAGCACGGAGGCGAACACTGAAGCTTTCTTT.

V is TRBV11-3 and J is TRBJ1-2, with 11 bases lining up with TRBD1. This CDR3 has 15 residues. V lost 4 bases to trimming and J lost 6 bases; unmatched junction nucleotides: 7. Germline CDR1 and CDR2: SGHNT and YENEEA. DNA for the CDR3: TGTGCCAGCAGCTCCTGGACAGGGGGCGCCGATGGCTACACCTTC. It codes for CASSSWTGGADGYTF. The entire variable domain, with the rest obtained from reference TRBV11-3 and TRBJ1-2, is as follows: EAGVVQSPRYKIIEKKQPVAFWCNPISGHNTLYWYLQNLGQGPELLIRYENEEAVDDSQLPKDRFSAERLKGVDSTLKIQPAELGDSAVYLCASSSWTGGADGYTFGSGTRLTVV.

CDR3 sequence: CSAGTGGRATNEKLFF. DNA for the CDR3: TGCAGCGCGGGGACAGGGGGTAGGGCAACTAATGAAAAACTGTTTTTT. This chain links TRBV29-1 with TRBJ1-4, with 11 bases aligning to TRBD1. Germline V gives CDR1 SQVTM, CDR2 ANQGSEA. With 7 bases clipped from V and 0 bases from J, the junction kept 7 bases outside the gene matches. The CDR3 is made up of 16 amino acids.

This chain uses TRBV20-1 with TRBJ2-3; TRBD2 agrees at 10 bases. Per the germline V gene, CDR1 is DFQATT and CDR2 is SNEGSKA (reference sequence). This CDR3 comprises 15 residues. V gave up 6 bases and J gave up 0 bases; unmatched junction bases: 6. As DNA, the CDR3 is TGCAGTGCCCCGCCTAGCGGGAGTAGCACAGATACGCAGTATTTT. Translated: CSAPPSGSSTDTQYF.

This clonotype came up once. The chain employs TRBV20-1 and TRBJ2-1, with 11 positions matching TRBD2. The germline V gene has CDR1 DFQATT and CDR2 SNEGSKA (reference sequence). There are 15 residues in the CDR3. Trimming removed 3 bases from V and 6 bases from J; junction bases left unmatched: 7. This CDR3 is CSARDYSGGANEQFF. The CDR3 DNA reads as TGCAGTGCTAGGGATTATAGCGGGGGGGCCAATGAGCAGTTCTTC.

The rearrangement joins TRBV6-5 to TRBJ2-5; 7 bases fit TRBD1. The junction had 4 bases not matched to a gene; V was cut back by 6 bases and J by 0 bases. Germline V gene data show CDR1 as MNHEY and CDR2 as SVGAGI. The CDR3 length is 14 residues. CDR3 region: CASSSQGYQETQYF. The CDR3, as DNA: TGTGCCAGCAGCTCACAGGGGTACCAAGAGACCCAGTACTTC.